Listed here are 9 T cell receptor beta chains from one sample, sequenced in a study of blood T cells in healthy people across ages. Primers used in a second PCR of about 7 to 11 cycles were a sample-barcoded 5' primer and a J-beta primer mix. TCRdb fed the 5' RACE reads into MiXCR, producing one record per CDR3 protein. The data contain around 990,000 distinct CDR3 sequences, less than 25% of them singletons. Separately, the same data were catalogued under a study of T cells of mothers and their children.

Sequenced material: blood. Receptors were obtained from a girl aged 2 to 9 in good health.

This clonotype occurred a few times. The chain recombines TRBV2 with TRBJ2-1; weak D call: TRBD2 (7 bases). There are 16 residues in the CDR3. Trimming left V 6 bases short and J 7 bases short, with 22 bases between. Germline values: CDR1 SNHLY, CDR2 FYNNEI. The CDR3 here is CASSTPLGGGQNEQFF. CDR3 coding DNA: TGTGCCAGCAGCACCCCATTAGGGGGGGGGCAAAATGAGCAGTTCTTC.

V and J are TRBV20-1 and TRBJ2-1; D may be TRBD1 (5 bases). Germline V gene data show CDR1 as DFQATT and CDR2 as SNEGSKA (reference sequence). Trimming pared 0 bases from V and 7 bases from J, leaving 16 bases between. The CDR3 sequence is 15 residues long. In DNA form, the CDR3 reads TGCAGTGCTAGAGAGCAGGGCCGAGAAGTGAATGAGCAGTTCTTC. Translating it yields CSAREQGREVNEQFF.

This clonotype was recorded a few times. This rearrangement joins TRBV12-5 to TRBJ2-1, with 9 bases fitting TRBD2. The CDR3 is 15 amino acids. Germline V gene data show CDR1 as LGHNT and CDR2 as FRNRAP. The ends lost 6 bases at V and 9 bases at J; junction bases unmatched: 12. CDR3 region: CASGPDSGSNIEQFF. Written as DNA, the CDR3 is TGTGCTAGTGGCCCCGATAGCGGGAGTAACATTGAGCAGTTCTTC.

The V gene is TRBV29-1, the J gene TRBJ1-2, with D perhaps matching TRBD1 (6 bases). The CDR3 sequence is 15 residues long. The germline V and J ends were trimmed by 2 bases and 6 bases, with 19 bases remaining between them. Germline V gene sequence: CDR1 SQVTM, CDR2 ANQGSEA. The CDR3 loop reads CSVEQGRSNYDGYTF. Here the CDR3 DNA reads TGCAGCGTTGAACAGGGGAGGAGTAACTATGATGGCTACACCTTC. Complete variable domain (other parts from reference TRBV29-1 and TRBJ1-2): SAVISQKPSRDICQRGTSLTIQCQVDSQVTMMFWYRQQPGQSLTLIATANQGSEATYESGFVIDKFPISRPNLTFSTLTVSNMSPEDSSIYLCSVEQGRSNYDGYTFGSGTRLTVV.

A few counts support this clonotype. This rearrangement joins TRBV7-9 to TRBJ2-7, with 8 bases aligning to TRBD1. In germline, CDR1 is SEHNR, CDR2 FQNEAQ (reference sequence). V lost 4 bases to trimming and J lost 3 bases; unmatched junction nucleotides: 11. The CDR3 runs to 16 residues. This CDR3 is CASSSFSTGGGYEQYF. The CDR3 DNA sequence: TGTGCCAGCAGCTCGTTTTCTACAGGGGGAGGCTACGAGCAGTACTTC.

This chain links TRBV6-6 with TRBJ2-1; D gene uncertain. V lost 2 bases and J 10 bases, leaving 3 bases between the germline ends. The CDR3 has 10 residues. Germline-derived CDR1 and CDR2 are MNHNY and SVGAGI (reference sequence). The CDR3 reads CASSYLEQFF. CDR3 bases: TGTGCCAGCAGTTACCTAGAGCAGTTCTTC.

In this sample, this clonotype turned up a few times. This chain links TRBV11-2 with TRBJ2-7, with TRBD2 matching over 9 bases. Germline CDR1 and CDR2: SGHAT and FQNNGV. The CDR3 totals 16 residues. The trim removed 1 base at V and 4 bases at J, leaving 8 bases unmatched. The CDR3 loop is CASSLGASGAYYEQYF. CDR3 sequence (DNA): TGTGCCAGCAGCTTAGGAGCTAGCGGGGCTTATTACGAGCAGTACTTC. Full variable domain (missing parts from reference TRBV11-2 and TRBJ2-7): EAGVAQSPRYKIIEKRQSVAFWCNPISGHATLYWYQQILGQGPKLLIQFQNNGVVDDSQLPKDRFSAERLKGVDSTLKIQPAKLEDSAVYLCASSLGASGAYYEQYFGPGTRLTVT.

The chain recombines TRBV7-3 with TRBJ2-7, with D unresolved. TRBJ2-1 explains the end of the DNA better; the J call may be wrong. CDR1 and CDR2 (germline): SGHTA, FQGTGA. There are 13 residues in the CDR3. The CDR3 sequence: CASSLNYIGEQFF. The CDR3 DNA is TGTGCCAGCAGCTTAAACTACATCGGCGAGCAGTTCTTC.

This sequence joins TRBV20-1 and TRBJ1-2, with 8 nucleotides matching TRBD1. This CDR3 has 15 amino acids. After removal of 4 bases from V and 8 bases from J, the junction contained 15 bases not matched to a gene. Germline-derived CDR1 and CDR2 are DFQATT and SNEGSKA (reference sequence). The CDR3 here is CSANHYQQGVGGYTF. The DNA of the CDR3 is TGCAGTGCTAACCATTATCAACAGGGGGTTGGCGGCTACACCTTC.